Shown below are 29 T cell receptor beta chains from a single sample sequenced in a study of OX40 agonist ivuxolimab in advanced cancers. Profiling relied on immunoSEQ multiplex PCR, and the TCRdb table lists in-frame clones only, not all of them. The sample lists tens of thousands of clones; roughly 89% were seen once. The sample consisted of CD4+ or CD8+ T cells sorted from blood, taken in a trial of the OX40 agonist ivuxolimab. These receptors were collected from an adult with an advanced solid tumor such as melanoma, head and neck, liver or kidney cancer.

The chain recombines TRBV2 with TRBJ2-7; 8 positions agree with TRBD1. This CDR3 is 12 amino acids long. CDR1 and CDR2 (germline): SNHLY, FYNNEI. Trimming at V came to 2 bases and at J to 12 bases, leaving 6 bases not matched to a gene. DNA of the CDR3: TGTGCCAGCAGTGAAAGGACAGGGTACGTGTACTTC. Translated, it gives CASSERTGYVYF.

The chain is built from TRBV2 and TRBJ1-4; D is ambiguous. V was pared by 7 bases and J by 0 bases, with 12 bases between. Germline values: CDR1 SNHLY, CDR2 FYNNEI. The CDR3 sequence is 15 residues long. The CDR3, as DNA: TGTGCCAGCAAGAGAGTTTTTTCAACTAATGAAAAACTGTTTTTT. Amino acids: CASKRVFSTNEKLFF. Using reference TRBV2 and TRBJ1-4 for the parts outside the CDR3, the full variable domain is EPEVTQTPSHQVTQMGQEVILRCVPISNHLYFYWYRQILGQKVEFLVSFYNNEISEKSEIFDDQFSVERPDGSNFTLKIRSTKLEDSAMYFCASKRVFSTNEKLFFGSGTQLSVL.

This rearrangement joins TRBV6-1 to TRBJ1-5; D perhaps matches TRBD1 (5 bases). The CDR3 runs to 15 residues. The V gene's germline CDR1 is MNHNS and CDR2 SASEGT. V was clipped by 3 bases and J by 3 bases, with 12 bases between them. DNA for the CDR3: TGTGCCAGCAGTGAGGGACCCACCAACAATCAGCCCCAGCATTTT. The encoded protein is CASSEGPTNNQPQHF.

The chain is built from TRBV5-1 and TRBJ1-1; no clear D. CDR1 and CDR2 from the germline V gene are SGHRS and YFSETQ. CDR3 length equals 14 residues. V was trimmed by 0 bases and J by 5 bases, leaving 11 bases between them. The CDR3 loop reads CASSLAGLGTEAFF. The CDR3 DNA reads TGCGCCAGCAGCTTGGCTGGGCTTGGGACTGAAGCTTTCTTT.

The V call is TRBV7-2, the J call TRBJ1-4, with D possibly matching TRBD1 (6 bases). CDR3 length: 13 amino acids. CDR1 and CDR2 (germline): SGHTA, FQGNSA. Between the trimmed V and J ends, which lost 2 bases and 8 bases, there was a span of 9 bases. Here the CDR3 DNA reads TGTGCCAGCAGCTTATCCGGGGGCGAAAAACTGTTTTTT. Protein product: CASSLSGGEKLFF.

This sequence joins TRBV6-5 and TRBJ1-1; maybe TRBD1 (5 bases). The CDR3 consists of 14 residues. With 4 bases removed from V and 10 bases from J, the gap between germline ends came to 19 bases. CDR1 is MNHEY, CDR2 SVGAGI, per germline. The CDR3 protein is CASSWGRPPVGAFF. CDR3 DNA: TGTGCCAGCAGTTGGGGCAGGCCCCCCGTCGGAGCTTTCTTT.

This chain links TRBV7-9 with TRBJ2-3, with 11 bases aligning to TRBD2. In germline, CDR1 is SEHNR, CDR2 FQNEAQ (reference sequence). V dropped 4 bases and J dropped 3; count of bases not matched to a gene: 6. The CDR3 extends over 16 amino acids. CDR3 in DNA: TGTGCCAGCAGCTCTCGCGTAGCGGGGGGGACAGATACGCAGTATTTT. This encodes CASSSRVAGGTDTQYF.

The CDR3 region has the DNA TGTGCCAGCAGTTACACCTGGGACTCTAGGGAGACCCAGTACTTC. Residues: CASSYTWDSRETQYF. This rearrangement joins TRBV6-5 to TRBJ2-5; TRBD2 is a possible D gene (6 bases). There are 15 residues in the CDR3. Germline assignment: CDR1 MNHEY and CDR2 SVGAGI. Deletions cut 2 bases from V and 5 bases from J, with 15 bases between.

V gene TRBV27 combines with J gene TRBJ1-4; 8 nucleotides align to TRBD1. The germline CDR1 and CDR2 sequences are MNHEY and SMNVEV (reference sequence). This CDR3 comprises 15 residues. V lost 0 bases, J lost 5 bases, and 2 bases stayed unmatched. The CDR3 region has the DNA TGTGCCAGCAGTTTATCGACAGGGGCCAATGAAAAACTGTTTTTT. Protein product: CASSLSTGANEKLFF.

This clone came up a few times. The chain combines TRBV10-3 with TRBJ1-1; D not certain. V was trimmed by 10 bases and J by 1 base, leaving 7 bases between them. This CDR3 contains 11 residues. CDR1 ENHRY and CDR2 SYGVKD come from the germline V gene. Written as DNA, the CDR3 is TGTGCCACCCGGGAGAACACTGAAGCTTTCTTT. Protein sequence: CATRENTEAFF.

The rearrangement uses TRBV6-6 and TRBJ2-7, with a weak D call TRBD1 (6 bases). The ends were cut back, 6 bases at V and 0 bases at J, with 12 bases in the middle. The germline gives CDR1 MNHNY, CDR2 SVGAGI (reference sequence). The CDR3 is 14 amino acids. The CDR3 is CASRIGQSSYEQYF. DNA of the CDR3: TGTGCCAGCAGGATAGGACAGAGCTCCTACGAGCAGTACTTC.

The CDR3 protein is CASSYRRQGSTDTQYF. The CDR3 DNA reads as TGTGCCAGCAGCTATAGACGGCAGGGAAGCACAGATACGCAGTATTTT. This chain links TRBV7-2 with TRBJ2-3, with a weak D call TRBD1 (5 bases). V lost 4 bases to trimming and J lost 0 bases, with 14 bases between them. Germline CDR1 and CDR2: SGHTA and FQGNSA. The CDR3 covers 16 residues.

This sequence joins TRBV19 and TRBJ2-1; D unresolved. V was shortened by 5 bases and J by 6 bases, with 11 bases between the two germline ends. Germline CDR1 LNHDA, CDR2 SQIVND (reference sequence). This CDR3 comprises 13 residues. In nucleotides, the CDR3 is TGTGCCAGTAGTTCCCGATTCCCCAATGAGCAGTTCTTC. Translating gives CASSSRFPNEQFF. Drawing the rest from reference TRBV19 and TRBJ2-1, the complete variable domain is DGGITQSPKYLFRKEGQNVTLSCEQNLNHDAMYWYRQDPGQGLRLIYYSQIVNDFQKGDIAEGYSVSREKKESFPLTVTSAQKNPTAFYLCASSSRFPNEQFFGPGTRLTVL.

Of note for this clone: Additional DNA sequences in this sample encode the identical CDR3. The V and J genes are TRBV19 and TRBJ1-1, with D possibly being TRBD1 (5 bases). The CDR3 extends over 13 amino acids. From germline, CDR1 is LNHDA and CDR2 SQIVND (reference sequence). The V gene lost 2 bases and the J gene lost 3 bases, with 7 bases spanning the gap. CDR3 DNA: TGTGCCAGTAGTATACAAGGGGACACTGAAGCTTTCTTT. Its translation: CASSIQGDTEAFF.

The chain combines TRBV7-9 with TRBJ1-5; the D is unclear. V lost 1 base to trimming and J lost 0 bases, with 7 bases between them. This CDR3 spans 15 amino acids. CDR1 SEHNR and CDR2 FQNEAQ come from the germline V gene (reference sequence). CDR3 region: CASSLGAYSNQPQHF. DNA of the CDR3: TGTGCCAGCAGCTTAGGGGCGTATAGCAATCAGCCCCAGCATTTT.

This chain joins TRBV2 and TRBJ2-3, with D perhaps being TRBD1 or TRBD2 (5 bases each). This CDR3 has 14 amino acids. Trimming removed 6 bases at V and 2 bases at J, with 12 bases between. Germline CDR1 reads SNHLY; CDR2 reads FYNNEI. The CDR3: CASRIRGDTDTQYF. Here the CDR3 DNA reads TGTGCCAGCAGGATCCGAGGGGACACAGATACGCAGTATTTT.

There are a few counts of this clone. The rearrangement uses TRBV7-2 and TRBJ2-3; 8 bases fit TRBD2. The CDR3 covers 17 residues. V shed 4 bases, J shed 1 base, and the junction held 10 bases outside the gene matches. CDR1 and CDR2 (germline): SGHTA, FQGNSA. Here the CDR3 reads CASSYYSSGSRTDTQYF. CDR3 DNA sequence: TGTGCCAGCAGCTACTACTCTAGCGGGTCGCGCACAGATACGCAGTATTTT.

This chain uses TRBV5-1 with TRBJ2-1; D gene ambiguous. The V gene lost 0 bases and the J gene lost 2 bases, with 6 bases spanning the gap. This CDR3 comprises 14 residues. Germline loops: CDR1 SGHRS, CDR2 YFSETQ. CDR3 in amino acids: CASSLELTYNEQFF. The CDR3 nucleotides are TGCGCCAGCAGCTTGGAACTGACCTACAATGAGCAGTTCTTC.

V gene TRBV2 combines with J gene TRBJ2-7, with TRBD2 matching 8 bases. CDR1 is SNHLY and CDR2 is FYNNEI in the germline V gene. V dropped 9 bases and J dropped 3; count of bases not matched to a gene: 10. This CDR3 has 14 amino acids. DNA of the CDR3: TGTGCCAGTCAGCCGGGGACTAGATACTACGAGCAGTACTTC. Protein: CASQPGTRYYEQYF. Full variable domain (remainder filled in from reference TRBV2 and TRBJ2-7): EPEVTQTPSHQVTQMGQEVILRCVPISNHLYFYWYRQILGQKVEFLVSFYNNEISEKSEIFDDQFSVERPDGSNFTLKIRSTKLEDSAMYFCASQPGTRYYEQYFGPGTRLTVT.

The table lists this clone with a count of one. This sequence joins TRBV5-1 and TRBJ2-1; 7 bases agree with TRBD1. Germline V gene sequence: CDR1 SGHRS, CDR2 YFSETQ. The V segment lost 2 bases and the J segment 7 bases; nucleotides outside the gene matches: 3. CDR3 length equals 13 residues. CDR3 protein: CASSFDRANEQFF. CDR3 bases: TGCGCCAGCAGCTTCGACAGGGCGAATGAGCAGTTCTTC.

The V call is TRBV7-9, the J call TRBJ1-1; 8 nucleotides agree with TRBD1. V shed 4 bases, J shed 4 bases, and the junction held 2 bases outside the gene matches. The CDR3 extends over 13 amino acids. Germline V gene sequence: CDR1 SEHNR, CDR2 FQNEAQ (reference sequence). The CDR3 here is CASSSTGVTEAFF. DNA of the CDR3: TGTGCCAGCAGCTCGACAGGGGTCACTGAAGCTTTCTTT.

The table lists this clone with a count of one. The chain employs TRBV5-6 and TRBJ2-1; the D is unclear. Germline lookup yields CDR1 SGHDT and CDR2 YYEEEE. Between the trimmed V and J ends, which lost 4 bases and 6 bases, there was a span of 14 bases. The CDR3 consists of 14 residues. Here the CDR3 reads CASSPRIRPNEQFF. The CDR3 DNA sequence: TGTGCCAGCAGCCCCAGGATCCGCCCCAATGAGCAGTTCTTC.

The V and J genes are TRBV2 and TRBJ2-5, with D unresolved. CDR1 and CDR2 (germline): SNHLY, FYNNEI. With 6 bases removed from V and 3 bases from J, the gap between germline ends came to 5 bases. The CDR3 has 11 amino acids. CDR3 sequence: CASRGEETQYF. CDR3 sequence (DNA): TGTGCCAGCAGGGGCGAAGAGACCCAGTACTTC.

This clone was seen only once. This sequence joins TRBV18 and TRBJ1-1; tentative D call: TRBD1 (6 bases). Germline V gives CDR1 KGHSH, CDR2 LQKENI. Trimming took 3 bases from V and 5 from J, leaving 13 bases between them. This CDR3 is 14 amino acids long. The CDR3 protein is CASSPRTALTEAFF. CDR3 DNA: TGTGCCAGCTCACCTCGGACAGCTCTAACTGAAGCTTTCTTT.

The CDR3 here is CASSLGPSPHTEAFF. In nucleotides, the CDR3 is TGTGCCAGCAGCTTAGGACCATCACCCCACACTGAAGCTTTCTTT. The rearrangement uses TRBV11-3 and TRBJ1-1; the D is unclear. The V and J ends lost 1 base and 3 bases respectively, with 12 bases between them. Germline CDR1 reads SGHNT; CDR2 reads YENEEA. The CDR3 contains 15 residues. Together with reference TRBV11-3 and TRBJ1-1, the CDR3 gives the full variable domain: EAGVVQSPRYKIIEKKQPVAFWCNPISGHNTLYWYLQNLGQGPELLIRYENEEAVDDSQLPKDRFSAERLKGVDSTLKIQPAELGDSAVYLCASSLGPSPHTEAFFGQGTRLTVV.

This chain uses TRBV7-3 with TRBJ2-3; D is ambiguous. The CDR3 covers 18 residues. Deletions cut 3 bases from V and 0 bases from J, with 19 bases between. CDR1 SGHTA and CDR2 FQGTGA come from the germline V gene. CDR3 protein: CASSFGFTTTGSTDTQYF. For the CDR3, the DNA is TGTGCCAGCAGCTTTGGCTTCACCACAACCGGAAGCACAGATACGCAGTATTTT.

This chain connects TRBV18 to TRBJ1-5; no clear D gene. This CDR3 spans 13 amino acids. V was shortened by 3 bases and J by 6 bases, with 9 bases between the two germline ends. Germline loops: CDR1 KGHSH, CDR2 LQKENI. The DNA of the CDR3 is TGTGCCAGCTCACCCTTGGGCGGTCAGCCCCAGCATTTT. This gives the protein CASSPLGGQPQHF. Full variable domain (rest looked up from reference TRBV18 and TRBJ1-5): NAGVMQNPRHLVRRRGQEARLRCSPMKGHSHVYWYRQLPEEGLKFMVYLQKENIIDESGMPKERFSAEFPKEGPSILRIQQVVRGDSAAYFCASSPLGGQPQHFGDGTRLSIL.

The chain couples TRBV30 to TRBJ2-7; TRBD1 agrees at 8 bases. Per germline, CDR1 GTSNPN and CDR2 SVGIG (reference sequence). V shed 5 bases and J 3 bases; nucleotides not matched to a gene: 3. This CDR3 has 12 amino acids. The CDR3 DNA reads TGTGCCTGGGGTGACAGGGGCTACGAGCAGTACTTC. Its protein is CAWGDRGYEQYF.

This chain connects TRBV29-1 to TRBJ1-1; D uncertain. The CDR3 contains 13 residues. Germline-derived CDR1 and CDR2 are SQVTM and ANQGSEA. V lost 6 bases, J lost 10 bases, and 21 bases lay in between. CDR3 nucleotide sequence: TGCAGCGTCGCTCGGAACTCCTATACGGGAGCTTTCTTT. Amino acids: CSVARNSYTGAFF.